This TCR beta chain is drawn from a study of cytomegalovirus exposure and HLA in healthy donors. Produced via immunoSEQ multiplex PCR; TCRdb's table is partial and in-frame only. This table holds about 330,000 clones, roughly 90% found once. The germline gives CDR1 SNHLY, CDR2 FYNNEI. J was trimmed by 1 base and V by 9 bases; bases with no gene match: 5. This CDR3 comprises 15 residues. The receptor was isolated from a woman aged 18-35 years in good health and CMV-seronegative. V usage is TRBV2 and J usage is TRBJ2-7; 14 bases align to TRBD2. Sequencing was carried out using PBMCs. Here the CDR3 reads CARGTSGSLSYEQYF. CDR3 nucleotides: TGTGCCAGGGGGACTAGCGGGAGTCTATCCTACGAGCAGTACTTC.